This T cell receptor (beta chain) was found in a study of T cell repertoires in cytomegalovirus infection. TCRdb reprocessed the reads via MiXCR and lists one record per CDR3 protein. Of about 180,000 distinct CDR3 sequences in the sample, roughly 15% were seen once. The CDR3 has 16 amino acids. V was trimmed by 0 bases and J by 4 bases, leaving 13 bases between them. Looked up from germline, CDR1 is MGHRA and CDR2 is YSYEKL. Study-wide points: Ex vivo responses were dominated by HLA-C-restricted CMV-specific TCR beta clonotypes.

A few counts support this clonotype. Its antigen is currently unknown. The clonotype comes from a human donor in good health (CMV status not recorded). Some clones in this sample may be carry-over from other donors' samples. What was sequenced was CD8+ T cells from PBMCs. The J gene is TRBJ2-1, the V gene TRBV4-1; perhaps TRBD2 as D (5 bases). In DNA, the CDR3 is TGCGCCAGCAGCCAAGATCGGACGGGGATTTACAATGAGCAGTTCTTC. This gives the protein CASSQDRTGIYNEQFF.